A selection of T cell receptor beta chains follows, all from one sample in a study of blood T cell repertoires in COVID-19. Sequencing was performed with immunoSEQ multiplex PCR; in TCRdb, only in-frame clones are kept and a portion is missing. The table lists about 240,000 clones, around 87% of them singletons. The sample comprised peripheral blood. The receptor set was obtained from a man aged 60-69 years who had recovered from COVID-19. Both conserved end residues are part of each CDR3. Each record gives: J gene, D gene, V gene, CDR3 length, clone size, CDR3 protein, CDR3 DNA. A D gene is named only where the DNA matches it firmly. Not all rows give a size; the values are once, few, many and, for expanded clones, a class.

>TRBJ2-2|TRBD2|TRBV3-1/TRBV3-2|16|NA
CASSQGYGGATGELFF
TGTGCCAGCAGCCAAGGGTACGGGGGGGCTACCGGGGAGCTGTTTTTT
>TRBJ2-5|NA|TRBV6-5|13|NA
CASRPTGRETQYF
TGTGCCAGCAGGCCGACAGGGAGGGAGACCCAGTACTTC
>TRBJ2-7|NA|TRBV2|13|NA
CASLRGYTGEQYF
TGTGCCAGCCTACGCGGGTATACCGGCGAGCAGTACTTC
>TRBJ2-5|NA|TRBV3-1/TRBV3-2|15|NA
CASSQARRRQETQYF
TGTGCCAGCAGCCAAGCGCGCCGGCGGCAAGAGACCCAGTACTTC
>TRBJ1-2|NA|TRBV18|14|NA
CASSPDRLEGGYTF
TGTGCCAGCTCACCAGACAGGTTAGAGGGTGGCTACACCTTC
>TRBJ1-6|TRBD1|TRBV19|14|NA
CASSDRAVNSPLHF
TGTGCCAGTAGCGACAGGGCGGTAAATTCACCCCTCCACTTT
>TRBJ1-1|NA|TRBV5-1|12|NA
CASSWGGDEAFF
TGCGCCAGCAGCTGGGGAGGGGATGAAGCTTTCTTT
>TRBJ2-6|NA|TRBV5-4|20|NA
CASSPNLLRGRNSGANVLTF
TGTGCCAGCAGCCCGAACTTACTCAGGGGCCGTAACTCTGGGGCCAACGTCCTGACTTTC
>TRBJ2-7|NA|TRBV18|15|NA
CASSPNWGEYGEQYF
TGTGCCAGCTCACCGAATTGGGGGGAGTACGGCGAGCAGTACTTC
>TRBJ2-5|TRBD2|TRBV7-7|15|NA
CASSLMAGGQETQYF
TGTGCCAGCAGCTTAATGGCGGGGGGTCAAGAGACCCAGTACTTC
>TRBJ2-5|TRBD2|TRBV5-1|16|NA
CASIREGGTNQETQYF
TGCGCCAGCATTCGGGAGGGGGGGACGAACCAAGAGACCCAGTACTTC
>TRBJ1-6|NA|TRBV5-5|15|NA
CASSAILGVYSPLHF
TGTGCCAGCAGCGCAATCCTCGGGGTCTATTCACCCCTCCACTTT
>TRBJ2-7|NA|TRBV19|13|NA
CASSQKSSYEQYF
TGTGCCAGTTCACAGAAGAGCTCCTACGAGCAGTACTTC
>TRBJ1-2|NA|TRBV5-1|11|NA
CASSLGLGYTF
TGCGCCAGCAGCTTGGGCCTAGGCTACACCTTC
>TRBJ2-1|NA|TRBV27|16|NA
CASRQDSRTTYNEQFF
TGTGCCAGCAGACAGGACAGTCGAACCACCTACAATGAGCAGTTCTTC
>TRBJ2-7|TRBD1|TRBV5-5|14|NA
CASSDRTGPYEQYF
TGTGCCAGCAGTGATAGGACAGGCCCCTACGAGCAGTACTTC
>TRBJ1-4|NA|TRBV3-1/TRBV3-2|16|NA
CASRHRWTLENEKLFF
TGTGCCAGCAGGCACCGATGGACTCTAGAGAATGAAAAACTGTTTTTT
>TRBJ2-7|TRBD1|TRBV29-1|14|NA
CSVTPGQGFYEQYF
TGCAGCGTTACACCGGGACAGGGATTCTACGAGCAGTACTTC
>TRBJ2-1|TRBD1|TRBV5-1|15|NA
CASSLEGTAYNEQFF
TGCGCCAGCAGCTTGGAGGGGACAGCCTACAATGAGCAGTTCTTC
>TRBJ2-1|TRBD1|TRBV19|14|NA
CASSITGGHNEQFF
TGTGCCAGTAGTATAACAGGGGGGCACAATGAGCAGTTCTTC
>TRBJ2-5|NA|TRBV9|15|NA
CASSALGVGRETQYF
TGTGCCAGCAGCGCCTTGGGCGTAGGTAGAGAGACCCAGTACTTC
>TRBJ1-6|NA|TRBV5-6|16|once
CASSVPRIALNSPLHF
TGTGCCAGCAGCGTCCCTCGTATAGCGTTGAATTCACCCCTCCACTTT
>TRBJ2-6|TRBD1|TRBV28|18|NA
CASSSLGQGFSGANVLTF
TGTGCCAGCAGTTCCCTGGGACAGGGTTTCTCTGGGGCCAACGTCCTGACTTTC
>TRBJ2-7|TRBD2|TRBV9|15|NA
CASSGGLADSYEQYF
TGTGCCAGCAGCGGGGGACTAGCGGACTCCTACGAGCAGTACTTC
>TRBJ2-7|NA|TRBV30|12|NA
CAWSYGSYEQYF
TGTGCCTGGAGTTACGGCTCCTACGAGCAGTACTTC
>TRBJ1-2|TRBD1|TRBV5-1|13|NA
CASSTGQGYGYTF
TGCGCCAGCAGCACGGGACAGGGCTATGGCTACACCTTC
>TRBJ2-7|NA|TRBV6-6|13|few
CASSYPGQGEQYF
TGTGCCAGCAGTTACCCCGGACAAGGCGAGCAGTACTTC
>TRBJ2-6|NA|TRBV7-9|16|NA
CASSYDRSSGANVLTF
TGTGCCAGCAGCTATGACAGGAGCTCTGGGGCCAACGTCCTGACTTTC
>TRBJ2-3|TRBD2|TRBV28|13|few
CASSAGGRDTQYF
TGTGCCAGCAGTGCGGGGGGGCGAGATACGCAGTATTTT
>TRBJ2-3|TRBD2|TRBV5-4|18|NA
CASSLEWSSGGATDTQYF
TGTGCCAGCAGCTTGGAGTGGTCTAGCGGGGGGGCAACTGATACGCAGTATTTT
>TRBJ1-2|NA|TRBV7-9|15|NA
CASSPGFSFSDGYTF
TGTGCCAGCAGCCCTGGTTTCTCCTTCTCGGATGGCTACACCTTC
>TRBJ1-2|TRBD1|TRBV19|14|few
CASSILFTGDGYTF
TGTGCCAGTAGTATCCTATTCACAGGGGATGGCTACACCTTC
>TRBJ2-1|TRBD2|TRBV5-6|13|NA
CASSPTSGNEQFF
TGTGCCAGCAGCCCGACTAGCGGCAATGAGCAGTTCTTC
>TRBJ2-1|TRBD2|TRBV29-1|15|NA
CSVEGAGGQYNEQFF
TGCAGCGTTGAAGGAGCGGGGGGCCAGTACAATGAGCAGTTCTTC
>TRBJ1-5|NA|TRBV5-1|15|NA
CASSFTGKTNQPQHF
TGCGCCAGCAGCTTTACGGGGAAGACTAATCAGCCCCAGCATTTT
>TRBJ1-5|NA|TRBV18|16|NA
CASSPMGGGNNQPQHF
TGTGCCAGCTCACCCATGGGGGGGGGCAACAATCAGCCCCAGCATTTT
>TRBJ1-5|TRBD1|TRBV10-3|16|NA
CAISETRDRVRRPQHF
TGTGCCATCAGTGAGACGAGAGACAGGGTTCGTCGGCCCCAGCATTTT
>TRBJ2-3|TRBD2|TRBV13|17|NA
CASSMISGTSGGSTQYF
TGTGCCAGCAGTATGATCTCCGGGACTAGCGGGGGGTCTACGCAGTATTTT
>TRBJ1-1|TRBD1|TRBV7-9|14|once
CASSMDRENTEAFF
TGTGCCAGCAGCATGGACAGGGAGAACACTGAAGCTTTCTTT
>TRBJ2-5|NA|TRBV5-1|13|NA
CASNNRVEETQYF
TGCGCCAGCAACAACAGGGTGGAGGAGACCCAGTACTTC
>TRBJ1-3|TRBD1|TRBV7-6|16|NA
CASSRGQTLSGNTIYF
TGTGCCAGCAGCCGGGGACAGACGCTCTCTGGAAACACCATATATTTT
>TRBJ1-1|TRBD1|TRBV30|12|few
CAGDRGETEAFF
TGTGCCGGGGACAGGGGCGAAACTGAAGCTTTCTTT
>TRBJ1-5|NA|TRBV28|15|NA
CASSPPGVSNQPQHF
TGTGCCAGCAGCCCCCCGGGGGTTAGCAATCAGCCCCAGCATTTT
>TRBJ1-2|NA|TRBV5-4|16|few
CASSSRRGGGIGGYTF
TGTGCCAGCAGCTCCCGGCGGGGGGGCGGAATCGGTGGCTACACCTTC
>TRBJ1-3|TRBD1|TRBV5-5|14|NA
CASSLTGQQSGVYF
TGTGCCAGCAGCTTGACGGGACAGCAAAGTGGGGTATATTTT
>TRBJ1-3|NA|TRBV6-1|15|NA
CASSEAGTTGNTIYF
TGTGCCAGCAGTGAAGCGGGGACAACCGGAAACACCATATATTTT
>TRBJ1-2|NA|TRBV28|13|NA
CASSQATHYGYTF
TGTGCCAGCTCACAGGCGACACACTATGGCTACACCTTC
>TRBJ1-2|TRBD1|TRBV19|16|NA
CASRTGASLGNYGYTF
TGTGCCAGTCGGACAGGGGCCTCATTAGGGAACTATGGCTACACCTTC
>TRBJ2-7|TRBD2|TRBV4-1|12|once
CASSVIAGEQYF
TGCGCCAGCAGCGTGATAGCGGGTGAGCAGTACTTC
>TRBJ2-2|NA|TRBV5-4|15|NA
CASSLGRGDTGELFF
TGTGCCAGCAGCTTGGGACGGGGTGACACCGGGGAGCTGTTTTTT
>TRBJ2-2|NA|TRBV9|15|NA
CASSVGGAFTGELFF
TGTGCCAGCAGCGTAGGTGGAGCGTTCACCGGGGAGCTGTTTTTT
>TRBJ2-1|TRBD2|TRBV19|17|NA
CASSRRLAGGPWNEQFF
TGTGCCAGTAGTCGTCGACTAGCGGGGGGGCCATGGAATGAGCAGTTCTTC
>TRBJ1-3|NA|TRBV19|16|NA
CASSARVGASGNTIYF
TGTGCCAGTAGCGCACGAGTAGGGGCCTCTGGAAACACCATATATTTT